The 14 T cell receptor beta chains in this list originate from one sample, sequenced in a study of T cells in Graves' hyperthyroidism and ophthalmopathy. Researchers amplified the TCR beta CDR3 regions from RNA transcripts. The HTBI primer set served for first-round RT-PCR of the TCR CDR3. One entry per CDR3 protein, called by TCRdb with MiXCR from the multiplex PCR reads. The sample includes about 520,000 distinct CDR3 sequences, around 21% seen only once; the top ten take around 27%. Sequences were obtained from blood. These receptors were collected from a man younger than 35 with Graves' hyperthyroidism.

This clonotype was recorded at least ten times. This chain joins TRBV19 and TRBJ1-5; D call uncertain. V gave up 5 bases and J gave up 7 bases, with 15 bases separating them. The CDR3 has 14 amino acids. The V gene's germline CDR1 is LNHDA and CDR2 SQIVND (reference sequence). As DNA, the CDR3 is TGTGCCAGTAGTCCAATAGTAGGAATGCAGCCCCAGCATTTT. Protein product: CASSPIVGMQPQHF. The full variable domain, completed using reference TRBV19 and TRBJ1-5, is DGGITQSPKYLFRKEGQNVTLSCEQNLNHDAMYWYRQDPGQGLRLIYYSQIVNDFQKGDIAEGYSVSREKKESFPLTVTSAQKNPTAFYLCASSPIVGMQPQHFGDGTRLSIL.

V is TRBV28 and J is TRBJ1-3; D is undetermined. The CDR3 covers 16 residues. V lost 4 bases and J lost 6, with 19 bases in between. CDR1 MDHEN and CDR2 SYDVKM come from the germline V gene. This CDR3 reads CASSSKRVIDSNTIYF. CDR3 sequence (DNA): TGTGCCAGCAGTTCAAAGAGGGTCATAGACTCAAACACCATATATTTT.

The CDR3 loop is CASGHRGLDTEAFF. The CDR3 coding sequence is TGTGCCAGCGGACACAGGGGGCTTGACACTGAAGCTTTCTTT. The chain joins TRBV12-3 or TRBV12-4 to TRBJ1-1, with 9 nucleotides matching TRBD1. V lost 8 bases to trimming and J lost 3 bases; unmatched junction nucleotides: 7. There are 14 residues in the CDR3.

The chain combines TRBV20-1 with TRBJ2-5; TRBD2 is a possible D gene (6 bases). The V and J ends lost 2 bases and 5 bases respectively, with 9 bases between them. The CDR3 contains 12 residues. The germline gives CDR1 DFQATT, CDR2 SNEGSKA (reference sequence). CDR3 bases: TGCAGTGCTAGATATGGAGGGGAGACCCAGTACTTC. Amino acids: CSARYGGETQYF.

This clonotype appeared many times. The CDR3 is CASSPGLPVYYGYTF. CDR3 DNA sequence: TGTGCCAGCAGTCCGGGACTTCCGGTCTACTATGGCTACACCTTC. The chain carries TRBV12-3 or TRBV12-4 and TRBJ1-2; possible D gene TRBD1, 5 bases. This CDR3 comprises 15 residues. Deletions cut 5 bases from V and 3 bases from J, with 16 bases between.

At least ten counts were recorded for this clonotype. The genes are TRBV7-2 and TRBJ2-5; 14 nucleotides line up with TRBD2. Germline CDR1 reads SGHTA; CDR2 reads FQGNSA. J gave up 4 bases and V 0 bases, and 4 bases lay outside the gene matches. The CDR3 extends over 17 amino acids. The CDR3 is CASSLAGLAGGGETQYF. The CDR3 bases are TGTGCCAGCAGCTTAGCAGGACTAGCGGGGGGCGGAGAGACCCAGTACTTC.

This clonotype was found many times. The chain employs TRBV6-2 or TRBV6-3 and TRBJ2-7; TRBD1 is a possible D gene (5 bases). The CDR3 loop spans 13 amino acids. Germline assignment: CDR1 MNHEY and CDR2 SVGEGT. The V end was cut by 3 bases, the J end by 2 bases, with 8 bases between. The chain's CDR3 is CASSYSDTYEQYF. The CDR3 DNA follows: TGTGCCAGCAGTTATTCGGACACCTACGAGCAGTACTTC.

The chain has TRBV29-1 and TRBJ2-3, with a possible D match to TRBD1 (5 bases). The CDR3 totals 12 residues. The germline CDR1 and CDR2 sequences are SQVTM and ANQGSEA. The ends were cut back, 4 bases at V and 6 bases at J, with 11 bases in the middle. CDR3 amino acids: CSVGQGPDTQYF. In nucleotides, the CDR3 is TGCAGCGTTGGGCAGGGCCCTGATACGCAGTATTTT.

This clonotype was counted only a few times. This rearrangement joins TRBV12-3 or TRBV12-4 to TRBJ2-3; D is perhaps TRBD1 (7 bases). Trimming removed 7 bases at V and 2 bases at J, with 16 bases between. This CDR3 comprises 15 residues. The CDR3: CASKMGGTDTDTQYF. CDR3 DNA: TGTGCCAGCAAAATGGGCGGGACAGACACAGATACGCAGTATTTT.

In this sample, this clonotype turned up many times. This rearrangement joins TRBV27 to TRBJ2-7; D is undetermined. The ends were cut back, 6 bases at V and 6 bases at J, with 12 bases in the middle. The CDR3 spans 12 residues. CDR1 and CDR2 (germline): MNHEY, SMNVEV (reference sequence). The CDR3 DNA reads as TGTGCCAGCAGATCTTCCCCAGTCGAGCAGTACTTC. Translation: CASRSSPVEQYF.

This clonotype was found many times. V is TRBV7-9 and J is TRBJ1-2, with D uncertain. Trimming stripped 4 bases from V and 4 bases from J, with 10 bases between. Per the germline V gene, CDR1 is SEHNR and CDR2 is FQNEAQ (reference sequence). The CDR3 is 13 amino acids. In DNA, the CDR3 is TGTGCCAGCAGCTCCTTACACGTCTATGGCTACACCTTC. It encodes CASSSLHVYGYTF. Full variable domain (remainder filled in from reference TRBV7-9 and TRBJ1-2): DTGVSQNPRHKITKRGQNVTFRCDPISEHNRLYWYRQTLGQGPEFLTYFQNEAQLEKSRLLSDRFSAERPKGSFSTLEIQRTEQGDSAMYLCASSSLHVYGYTFGSGTRLTVV.

The chain has TRBV7-2 and TRBJ1-2; D not certain. The V gene lost 5 bases and the J gene lost 8 bases, with 15 bases spanning the gap. The germline V gene has CDR1 SGHTA and CDR2 FQGNSA. The CDR3 sequence is 13 residues long. This chain's CDR3 is CASSPGPAGGYTF. CDR3 bases: TGTGCCAGCAGCCCCGGACCTGCCGGGGGCTACACCTTC.

This clonotype was observed a few times. The chain is built from TRBV9 and TRBJ1-2; 12 positions agree with TRBD1. The CDR3 contains 16 residues. Trimming cost V 6 bases and J 5 bases; bases outside gene matches: 11. Per germline, CDR1 SGDLS and CDR2 YYNGEE. CDR3 DNA: TGTGCCAGCAACCCGATGGGGGACAGGGGGCTTTATGGCTACACCTTC. The encoded protein is CASNPMGDRGLYGYTF.

This rearrangement joins TRBV2 to TRBJ1-5, with a possible D match to TRBD1 (6 bases). CDR1 is SNHLY and CDR2 is FYNNEI in the germline V gene. CDR3 length: 14 amino acids. Trimming cost V 4 bases and J 4 bases, with 11 bases left between them. The CDR3 DNA sequence: TGTGCCAGCAGTGGGTGGGGGGCGAATCAGCCCCAGCATTTT. Protein product: CASSGWGANQPQHF.